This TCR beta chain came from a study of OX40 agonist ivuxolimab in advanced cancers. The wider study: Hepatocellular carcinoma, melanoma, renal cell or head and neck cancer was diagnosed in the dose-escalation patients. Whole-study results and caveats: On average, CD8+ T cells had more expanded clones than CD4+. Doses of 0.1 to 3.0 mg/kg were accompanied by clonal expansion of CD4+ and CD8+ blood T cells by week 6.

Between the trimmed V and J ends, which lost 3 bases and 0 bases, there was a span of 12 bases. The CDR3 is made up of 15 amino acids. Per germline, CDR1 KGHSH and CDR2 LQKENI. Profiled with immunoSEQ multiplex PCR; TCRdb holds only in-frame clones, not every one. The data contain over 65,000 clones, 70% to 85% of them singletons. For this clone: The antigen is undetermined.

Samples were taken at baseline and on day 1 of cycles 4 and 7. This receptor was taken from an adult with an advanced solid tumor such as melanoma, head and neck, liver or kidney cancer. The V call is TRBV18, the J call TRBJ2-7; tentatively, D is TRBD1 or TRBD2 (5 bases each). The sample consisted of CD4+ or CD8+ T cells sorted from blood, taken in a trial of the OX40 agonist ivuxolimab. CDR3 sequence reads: CASSPFRGPSYEQYV. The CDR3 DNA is TGTGCCAGCTCACCCTTCCGGGGCCCCTCCTACGAGCAGTACGTC.